What follows are 5 T cell receptor beta chains derived from one specimen sequenced in a study of blood T cell repertoires in COVID-19. The data were produced by immunoSEQ multiplex PCR, yet TCRdb's version contains in-frame clones alone and is incomplete. The sample records about 250,000 clones, approximately 86% being singletons. The sequenced sample was peripheral blood. Receptors originate from a woman in her sixties who had recovered from COVID-19.

The J gene is TRBJ2-5, the V gene TRBV9, with 8 bases aligning to TRBD2. The CDR3 sequence is 15 residues long. The germline CDR1 and CDR2 sequences are SGDLS and YYNGEE. The junction had 6 bases not matched to a gene; V was cut back by 0 bases and J by 5 bases. For the CDR3, the DNA is TGTGCCAGCAGCGTAGCATTTAGCGGGGCGGAGACCCAGTACTTC. Translated: CASSVAFSGAETQYF.

The chain employs TRBV19 and TRBJ2-5, with 10 bases lining up with TRBD1. This CDR3 is 16 amino acids long. Germline trimming cut 5 bases from V and 1 base from J; bases unmatched to any gene: 7. Germline CDR1 is LNHDA and CDR2 is SQIVND (reference sequence). CDR3: CASSSDRGRRQETQYF. The CDR3 nucleotides read TGTGCCAGTAGTTCGGACAGGGGGAGACGCCAAGAGACCCAGTACTTC.

This chain uses TRBV13 with TRBJ1-6; 9 bases agree with TRBD1. Unmatched junction bases numbered 9, after V lost 1 base and J lost 8 bases. Germline CDR1 reads PRHDT; CDR2 reads FYEKMQ (reference sequence). This CDR3 region has 17 residues. CDR3 amino acids: CASSLDPHRGLDSPLHF. For the CDR3, the DNA is TGTGCCAGCAGCTTAGATCCCCACAGGGGGCTGGATTCACCCCTCCACTTT. Supplemented by reference TRBV13 and TRBJ1-6, the full variable domain reads AAGVIQSPRHLIKEKRETATLKCYPIPRHDTVYWYQQGPGQDPQFLISFYEKMQSDKGSIPDRFSAQQFSDYHSELNMSSLELGDSALYFCASSLDPHRGLDSPLHFGNGTRLTVT.

The V gene is TRBV9, the J gene TRBJ1-6, with 8 bases aligning to TRBD1. The CDR3 contains 16 residues. CDR1 is SGDLS, CDR2 YYNGEE, per germline. Unmatched junction bases numbered 9, after V lost 4 bases and J lost 6 bases. The CDR3 coding sequence is TGTGCCAGCAGCCCGACAGGACAGGGTCTTAATTCACCCCTCCACTTT. Protein sequence: CASSPTGQGLNSPLHF. Filled out from reference TRBV9 and TRBJ1-6, the complete variable domain reads DSGVTQTPKHLITATGQRVTLRCSPRSGDLSVYWYQQSLDQGLQFLIQYYNGEERAKGNILERFSAQQFPDLHSELNLSSLELGDSALYFCASSPTGQGLNSPLHFGNGTRLTVT.

This clone has at least ten counts. The V gene is TRBV7-3, the J gene TRBJ2-2, with TRBD1 identical over 8 bases. The ends lost 5 bases at V and 3 bases at J; junction bases unmatched: 2. The CDR3 length is 14 residues. Looked up from germline, CDR1 is SGHTA and CDR2 is FQGTGA. CDR3 loop: CASSPTGDTGELFF. The DNA of the CDR3 is TGTGCCAGCAGCCCGACAGGGGACACCGGGGAGCTGTTTTTT.